This TCR beta chain was profiled in a study of patients and donors after allogeneic stem cell transplantation. This clonotype was seen a handful of times. Looked up from germline, CDR1 is SNHLY and CDR2 is FYNNEI. V lost 5 bases and J lost 4, with 7 bases in between. The CDR3 runs 12 residues. TCRdb redid the calling of the RT-PCR reads with MiXCR, one entry per CDR3 protein. This table has hundreds of thousands of distinct CDR3 sequences, 16% appearing once. V gene TRBV2 combines with J gene TRBJ2-3; D remains unclear. Sequencing was carried out using blood, either unsorted or a sorted T cell fraction (not recorded which). This TCR derives from a human donor who was either an allogeneic HSCT recipient or a stem cell or donor lymphocyte infusion donor (not recorded which). It is not recorded whose cells these are; they may come from a transplant donor. CDR3 bases: TGTGCCAGCAGTATAGGCCCAGATACGCAGTATTTT. Translating gives CASSIGPDTQYF.